The sequence of this T cell receptor (beta chain) was determined in a study of shared clonotypes between healthy human individuals. For this clone: Its antigen is undetermined.

Looked up from germline, CDR1 is SGHTA and CDR2 is FQGNSA. The CDR3 has 16 residues. V trimming: 5 bases; J trimming: 4 bases; junction bases outside the gene matches: 11. Study-level findings and limits: Of the naive CD4 clonotypes, roughly 5.5% were shared across several donors.

Profiled with immunoSEQ multiplex PCR; TCRdb holds only in-frame clones, not every one. The sample shows about 110,000 clones, under 70% of them seen only once. Material: memory CD8+ T cells sorted from blood. Described subset: CD45RO+ cells pooled with CCR7-negative TemRA cells. The receptor was isolated from a woman aged 30 to 39 in good health. The chain joins TRBV7-2 to TRBJ1-2; TRBD1 matches at 9 bases. CDR3 sequence (DNA): TGTGCCAGCAGCCTACATACAGGGGGCGCGGCCTATGGCTACACCTTC. Translation: CASSLHTGGAAYGYTF.